Listed here is a single T cell receptor beta chain. TCRdb re-called the 5' RACE reads; one entry per CDR3 protein, DNA not given. Here the sample table reports 500,000 to 700,000 distinct CDR3 sequences. The CDR3 is made up of 14 amino acids. In germline, CDR1 is LGHDT, CDR2 YNNKEL (reference sequence). These data originate in a study of T cells expressing NK-cell markers. About the study: Cells sorted as CD3+CD56+NKG2C+, CD3+CD56+NKG2C- and CD3+CD56-NKG2C+ T cells supplied the TCR beta repertoires.

The origin of this receptor is a man aged 18 to 30 in good health. V usage is TRBV3-1 and J usage is TRBJ2-1; TCRdb outputs TRBD1, but without DNA this stays unchecked. Source material: blood T cells: a sorted CD56 or NKG2C T cell subset, CD4+ or CD8+ T cells, or bulk PBMC T cells (not recorded which). The CDR3 reads CASSQGHGGIAEFF.